The source of this TCR beta chain is a study of shared clonotypes between healthy human individuals. Between the trimmed V and J ends, which lost 6 bases and 5 bases, there was a span of 19 bases. CDR1 and CDR2 from the germline V gene are MDHEN and SYDVKM. This CDR3 is 16 amino acids long. As concerns this clone: Antigen: not known.

Study-level findings and limits: Non-shared clonotypes displayed generation probabilities falling below those of clonotypes present in all four donors.

Sequenced by immunoSEQ multiplex PCR; TCRdb stores in-frame clones only, minus some. The repertoire consists of over a million clones, with approximately 80% occurring once and the leading ten covering 0.6% to 0.75%. This TCR came from a man aged 18 to 30 in good health. Some clones in this sample may be carry-over from other donors' samples. Sequences were obtained from memory CD4+ T cells from PBMCs. Subset defined: CD45RA-negative fraction. This chain links TRBV28 with TRBJ1-4; perhaps TRBD1 as D (6 bases). CDR3 residues: CASSAGGGQINEKLFF. CDR3 nucleotides: TGTGCCAGCAGCGCTGGAGGCGGACAGATCAATGAAAAACTGTTTTTT.